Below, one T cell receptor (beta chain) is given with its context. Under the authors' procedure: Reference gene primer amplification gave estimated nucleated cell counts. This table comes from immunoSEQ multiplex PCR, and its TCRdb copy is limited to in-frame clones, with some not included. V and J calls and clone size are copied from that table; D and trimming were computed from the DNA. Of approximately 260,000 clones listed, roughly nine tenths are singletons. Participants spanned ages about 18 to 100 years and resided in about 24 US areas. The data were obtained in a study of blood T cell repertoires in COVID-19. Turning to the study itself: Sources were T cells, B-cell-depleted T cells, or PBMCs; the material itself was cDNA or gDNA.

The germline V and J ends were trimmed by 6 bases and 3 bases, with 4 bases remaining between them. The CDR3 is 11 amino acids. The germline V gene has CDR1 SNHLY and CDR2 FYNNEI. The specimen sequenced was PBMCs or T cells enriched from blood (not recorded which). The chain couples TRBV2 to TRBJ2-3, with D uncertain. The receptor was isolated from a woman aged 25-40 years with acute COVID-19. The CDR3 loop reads CASRETDTQYF. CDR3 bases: TGTGCCAGCAGGGAGACAGATACGCAGTATTTT.